The sequence of this TCR beta chain was determined in a study of blood T cell repertoires in COVID-19. Study background: Sources were T cells, B-cell-depleted T cells, or PBMCs; the material itself was cDNA or gDNA.

Germline CDR1 and CDR2: MRHNA and SNTAGT. V shed 5 bases and J 6 bases; nucleotides not matched to a gene: 5. This CDR3 has 15 amino acids. As originally analysed: Amplification of reference gene primers provided the estimated nucleated cell counts. Clones were sequenced by immunoSEQ multiplex PCR, and TCRdb holds only the in-frame ones, with some missing. The DNA gave D and trimming, while V, J and clone size come from that table. In the table there are more than 150,000 clones, 89% of which are singletons. The receptor was derived from a man aged 40-49 years with acute or convalescent COVID-19. Material for sequencing was peripheral blood. The chain is built from TRBV6-4 and TRBJ1-6; TRBD1 agrees at 9 bases. CDR3 amino acids: CASSITGQGNSPLHF. CDR3 DNA sequence: TGTGCCAGCAGTATTACGGGACAGGGTAATTCACCCCTCCACTTT.